This T cell receptor beta chain comes out of a study of tumor and adjacent non-tumor tissue in lung cancer. RNA was extracted from bulk tissue without any cell sorting. Notes on this clonotype: Compared with germline, one end of the junction differs, possibly owing to a read error.

TCRbeta libraries were built with three rounds of nested PCR, modified from ARM-PCR. TCRdb processed the multiplex PCR reads anew with MiXCR; each CDR3 protein has one entry. The sample lists 90,000 to 130,000 distinct CDR3 sequences; 84% were seen once. Germline CDR1 reads SGHDN; CDR2 reads FVKESK. This CDR3 is built from 11 residues. The J gene is TRBJ2-5, the V gene TRBV14; the D call may be TRBD1 or TRBD2 (5 bases each). The sequence came from a man between 70 and 80 years old with non-small cell lung cancer. The sample consisted of lung tumor tissue. CDR3 bases: TGTGCCAGCAGTCAAGTGGGGACCCACTACTTC. Protein sequence: CASSQVGTHYF.